What follows is one T cell receptor (beta chain) and its context. TCRdb fed the RACE reads into MiXCR, producing one record per CDR3 protein. The table records roughly 260,000 distinct CDR3 sequences, about 9.4% of them present only once. These data are taken from a study of human T cells and chemical hapten exposure. Indicated time point: pre-sensitization, week 0. Treatment described: therapeutic diphenylcyclopropenone sensitization with weekly scalp DPC. Germline CDR1 SGHRS, CDR2 YFSETQ. There are 13 residues in the CDR3. V lost 4 bases and J lost 11, with 17 bases in between. The TCR originated in a woman aged 40-49 years with alopecia areata. Some clones in this sample may be carry-over from other donors' samples. The sequencing here drew on whole blood, taken in connection with sensitization to the hapten diphenylcyclopropenone (DPC). The chain combines TRBV5-1 with TRBJ2-3, with D tentatively TRBD2 (6 bases). The CDR3 protein is CASSGDPGREQYF. In nucleotides, the CDR3 is TGCGCCAGCAGCGGAGACCCCGGGAGAGAGCAGTATTTT.